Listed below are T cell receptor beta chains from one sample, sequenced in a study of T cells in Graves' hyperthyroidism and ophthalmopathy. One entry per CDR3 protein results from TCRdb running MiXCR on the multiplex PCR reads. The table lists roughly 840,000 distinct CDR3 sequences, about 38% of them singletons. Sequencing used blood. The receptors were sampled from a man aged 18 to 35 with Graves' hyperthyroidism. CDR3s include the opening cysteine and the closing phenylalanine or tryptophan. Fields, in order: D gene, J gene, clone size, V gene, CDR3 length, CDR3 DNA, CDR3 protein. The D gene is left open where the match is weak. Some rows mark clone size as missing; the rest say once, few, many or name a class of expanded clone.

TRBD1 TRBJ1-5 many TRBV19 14 TGTGCCAGTAGTCCCTCGACAGGGGGTCAGCCCCAGCATTTT CASSPSTGGQPQHF
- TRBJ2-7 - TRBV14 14 TGTGCCAGCAGCCAGCTTGGGCAGGCCTACGAGCAGTACTTC CASSQLGQAYEQYF
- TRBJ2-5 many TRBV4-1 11 TGCGCCAGCAGCCAAGAAGGGGTTCAGTACTTC CASSQEGVQYF
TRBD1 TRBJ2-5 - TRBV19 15 TGTGCCAGTAGTATTGCGGGCAGGGGGACGGAGACCCAGTGCTTC CASSIAGRGTETQCF
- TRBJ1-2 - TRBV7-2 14 TGTGCCAGCAGCTCGATACTGGGGCCTTATGGCTACACCTTC CASSSILGPYGYTF
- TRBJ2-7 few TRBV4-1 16 TGCGCCAGCAGCCAAGAGGGACAATACCCCTCCTACGAGCAGTACTTC CASSQEGQYPSYEQYF
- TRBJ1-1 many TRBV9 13 TGTGCCAGCAGCGTAGAGGCGGGCACTGAAGCTTTCTTT CASSVEAGTEAFF
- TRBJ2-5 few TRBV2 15 TGTGCCAGTTCAGTGGGGCCTCTAGGACTAGAGACCCAGTACTTC CASSVGPLGLETQYF
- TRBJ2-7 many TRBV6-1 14 TGTGCCAGCAGTGAAAGTGGGACACCTTACGAGCAGTACTTC CASSESGTPYEQYF
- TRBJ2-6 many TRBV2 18 TGTGCCAGCAGTGTTCACCTGGACGGGGTAGCTGGGGCCAACGTCCTGACTTTC CASSVHLDGVAGANVLTF
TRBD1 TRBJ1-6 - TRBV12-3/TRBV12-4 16 TGTGCCAGCAGCCTCGCCGGGGCAGGGGGTAATTCACCCCTCCACTTT CASSLAGAGGNSPLHF
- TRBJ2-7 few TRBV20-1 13 TGCAGTGCTAGTTATCGGGGGTCCTCCAAGCAGTACTTC CSASYRGSSKQYF
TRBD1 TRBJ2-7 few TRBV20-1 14 TGCAGTGCTAGAGATGGACAGGGGAGGGGCGAGCAGTACTTC CSARDGQGRGEQYF
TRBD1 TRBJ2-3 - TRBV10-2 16 TGCGCCAGCAGTGAGACGTACAGGGGGCCAGCAGATACGCAGTATTTT CASSETYRGPADTQYF